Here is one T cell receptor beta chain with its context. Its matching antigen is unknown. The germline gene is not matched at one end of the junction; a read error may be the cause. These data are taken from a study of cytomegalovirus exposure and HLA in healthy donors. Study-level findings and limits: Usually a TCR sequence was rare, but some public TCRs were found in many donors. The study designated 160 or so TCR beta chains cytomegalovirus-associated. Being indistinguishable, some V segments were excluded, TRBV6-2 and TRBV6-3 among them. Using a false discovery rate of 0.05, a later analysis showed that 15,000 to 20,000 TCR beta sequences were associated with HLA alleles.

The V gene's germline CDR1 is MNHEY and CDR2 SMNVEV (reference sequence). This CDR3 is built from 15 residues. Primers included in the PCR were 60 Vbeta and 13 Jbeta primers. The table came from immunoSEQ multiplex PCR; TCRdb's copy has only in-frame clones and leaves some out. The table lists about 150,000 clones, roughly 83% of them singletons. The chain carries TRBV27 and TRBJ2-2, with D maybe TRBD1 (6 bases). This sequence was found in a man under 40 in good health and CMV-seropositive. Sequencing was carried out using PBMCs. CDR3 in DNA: TGTGCCACCAGTCCAAGACAGGCGGGCACCGGGGAGCTGTTTTTT. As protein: CATSPRQAGTGELFF.